This T cell receptor beta chain was retrieved from a study of liver allograft versus peripheral blood T cells. Whole-study context: Repertoires of T cell receptors in transplanted livers were compared with recipients' peripheral blood repertoires. Findings and limits, study-wide: Repertoires of T cell receptors in liver allografts reportedly differed from peripheral blood repertoires.

Each CDR3 protein is one row after TCRdb ran MiXCR on the reads. The data contain several thousand distinct CDR3 sequences, over 15% of them seen just once; the ten biggest clones take up around 1.9%. Trimming removed 2 bases from V and 2 bases from J; junction bases left unmatched: 3. The CDR3 loop spans 15 amino acids. The V gene's germline CDR1 is KGHSH and CDR2 LQKENI. By sample fraction, this clonotype is medium-sized (0.01 to 0.1%). What it recognizes is unknown. The sequence came from a human patient who had a liver transplant. Some T cells may be graft donor cells. This chain links TRBV18 with TRBJ1-5; TRBD1 agrees at 7 bases. CDR3 DNA: TGTGCCAGCTCACCAGGACAGGTCGGCAATCAGCCCCAGCATTTT. It specifies CASSPGQVGNQPQHF.